This T cell receptor beta chain is from a study of blood T cell repertoires in COVID-19. In the study overall: Sample material is recorded as cDNA or gDNA derived from T cells, B-cell-depleted T cells, or PBMCs.

The authors' processing: It was from reference gene primer amplification that nucleated cell counts were estimated. The repertoire was sequenced with immunoSEQ multiplex PCR; TCRdb's copy has only in-frame clones and lacks some. D and trimming were read from the DNA, whereas the V and J calls and clone size are those reported in that table. The table records approximately 200,000 clones, 85% to 90% of them present only once. The CDR3 totals 14 residues. V shed 4 bases and J shed 4 bases, with 10 bases lying between them. Germline CDR1 reads MNHEY; CDR2 reads SVGEGT. The source is a woman aged 40 to 55 with acute COVID-19. The rearrangement joins TRBV6-2 or TRBV6-3 to TRBJ2-2, with D tentatively TRBD2 (5 bases). The material sequenced was PBMCs or T cells enriched from blood (not recorded which). As DNA, the CDR3 is TGTGCCAGCAGTTTTGGGAGAGGCACCGGGGAGCTGTTTTTT. Protein: CASSFGRGTGELFF.